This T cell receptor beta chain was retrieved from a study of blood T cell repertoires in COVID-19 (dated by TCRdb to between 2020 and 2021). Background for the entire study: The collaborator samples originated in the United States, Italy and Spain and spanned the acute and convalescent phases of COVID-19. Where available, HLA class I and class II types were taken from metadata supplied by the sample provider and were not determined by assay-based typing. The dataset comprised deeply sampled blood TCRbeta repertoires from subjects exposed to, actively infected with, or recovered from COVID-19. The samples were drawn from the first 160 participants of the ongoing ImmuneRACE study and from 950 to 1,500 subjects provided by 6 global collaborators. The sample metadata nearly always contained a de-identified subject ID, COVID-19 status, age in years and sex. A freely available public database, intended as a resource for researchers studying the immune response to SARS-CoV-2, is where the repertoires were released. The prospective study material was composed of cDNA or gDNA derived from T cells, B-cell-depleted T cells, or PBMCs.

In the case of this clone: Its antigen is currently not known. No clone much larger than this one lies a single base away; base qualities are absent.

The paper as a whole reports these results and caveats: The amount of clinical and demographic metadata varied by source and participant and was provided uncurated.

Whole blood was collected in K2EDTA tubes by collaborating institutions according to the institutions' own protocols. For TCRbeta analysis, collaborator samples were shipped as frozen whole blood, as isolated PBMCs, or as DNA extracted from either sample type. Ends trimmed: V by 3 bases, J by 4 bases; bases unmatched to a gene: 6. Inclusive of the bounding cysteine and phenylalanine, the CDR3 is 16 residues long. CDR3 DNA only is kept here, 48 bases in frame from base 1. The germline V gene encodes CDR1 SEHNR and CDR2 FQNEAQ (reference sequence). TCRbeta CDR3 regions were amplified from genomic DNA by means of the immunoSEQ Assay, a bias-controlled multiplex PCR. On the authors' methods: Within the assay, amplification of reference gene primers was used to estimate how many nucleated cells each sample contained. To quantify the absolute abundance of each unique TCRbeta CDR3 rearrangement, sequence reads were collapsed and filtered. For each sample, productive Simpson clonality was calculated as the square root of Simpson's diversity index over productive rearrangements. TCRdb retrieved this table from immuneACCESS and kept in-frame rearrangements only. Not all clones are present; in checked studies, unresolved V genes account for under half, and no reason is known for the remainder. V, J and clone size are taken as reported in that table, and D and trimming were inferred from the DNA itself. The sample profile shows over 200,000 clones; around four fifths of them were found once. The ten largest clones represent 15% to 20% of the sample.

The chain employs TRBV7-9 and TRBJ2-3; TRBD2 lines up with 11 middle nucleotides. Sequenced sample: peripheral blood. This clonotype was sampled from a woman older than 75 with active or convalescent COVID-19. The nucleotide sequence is TGTGCCAGCAGCTTTTTGACTAGCGGGGCCTCAGATACGCAGTATTTT. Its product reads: CASSFLTSGASDTQYF.